A selection of T cell receptor beta chains follows, all from one sample in a study of long-term antiretroviral therapy in people with HIV. This table comes from immunoSEQ multiplex PCR, and its TCRdb copy is limited to in-frame clones, with some not included. The data contain approximately 25,000 clones, 70% to 90% of them singletons. The material was unsorted PBMCs, obtained roughly 4.5 years after starting antiretroviral therapy. The receptors were gathered from a man aged 25-45 years with HIV. Each CDR3 is given with its conserved first and last residue. The D gene is left open where the match is weak. Only some rows state a clone size, as once, few, many or a class for expanded clones.

clone_size d_call j_call v_call cdr3_aa cdr3_nt
. . TRBJ2-7 TRBV4-3 CASSSTYTGTLSYEQYF TGCGCCAGCAGCTCAACTTACACAGGGACCCTCTCCTACGAGCAGTACTTC
. . TRBJ1-5 TRBV2 CASSERGNQPQHF TGTGCCAGCAGTGAACGGGGGAATCAGCCCCAGCATTTT
. . TRBJ2-7 TRBV19 CASSLGGGGSYEQYF TGTGCCAGTAGCCTTGGAGGGGGAGGGTCCTACGAGCAGTACTTC
. . TRBJ1-6 TRBV18 CASSPPNNPTLHF TGTGCCAGCTCACCTCCCAATAACCCCACCCTCCACTTT
. . TRBJ1-2 TRBV5-6 CASSLEQRDYGYTF TGTGCCAGCAGCTTAGAACAGCGTGACTATGGCTACACCTTC
. . TRBJ2-2 TRBV19 CASSIGGGHTGELFF TGTGCCAGTAGTATCGGCGGGGGCCACACCGGGGAGCTGTTTTTT
. . TRBJ1-3 TRBV30 CAWIAGNTIYF TGTGCCTGGATTGCTGGAAACACCATATATTTT
. . TRBJ1-4 TRBV7-9 CASSLVGGASGKLFF TGTGCCAGCAGCTTAGTTGGGGGCGCTTCAGGAAAACTGTTTTTT
. TRBD2 TRBJ2-1 TRBV9 CASSGIAGVEQFF TGTGCCAGCAGCGGAATAGCGGGAGTTGAGCAGTTCTTC
few . TRBJ1-2 TRBV7-9 CASNERRILYGYTF TGTGCCAGCAACGAACGCCGGATTCTCTATGGCTACACCTTC
. . TRBJ2-3 TRBV28 CASSFFPDTQYF TGTGCCAGCAGTTTCTTTCCAGATACGCAGTATTTT
. . TRBJ2-2 TRBV5-1 CASSLDGGAISGELFF TGCGCCAGCAGCTTGGATGGGGGCGCGATTAGCGGGGAGCTGTTTTTT
. TRBD2 TRBJ2-2 TRBV7-6 CASSPRTSGSGELFF TGTGCCAGCAGCCCCCGGACTAGCGGGTCCGGGGAGCTGTTTTTT
. . TRBJ1-2 TRBV29-1 CSVERGPPYGYTF TGCAGCGTTGAACGGGGGCCCCCCTATGGCTACACCTTC
. . TRBJ2-7 TRBV13 CASSFVGGGQYEQYF TGTGCCAGCAGCTTCGTAGGAGGGGGACAGTACGAGCAGTACTTC
. . TRBJ1-5 TRBV2 CASSAFKQPQHF TGTGCCAGCAGTGCTTTCAAGCAGCCCCAGCATTTT
. . TRBJ2-5 TRBV7-7 CASSQAGETQYF TGTGCTAGCAGTCAGGCGGGGGAGACCCAGTACTTC
. . TRBJ1-2 TRBV29-1 CSVDRDTGGYTF TGCAGCGTAGACCGGGACACCGGGGGCTACACCTTC
. TRBD2 TRBJ2-1 TRBV7-9 CASSSGLAGAYNEQFF TGTGCCAGCAGCTCGGGACTAGCGGGAGCCTACAATGAGCAGTTCTTC
once . TRBJ2-7 TRBV6-5 CASSYGADYEQYF TGTGCCAGCAGTTACGGCGCTGACTACGAGCAGTACTTC
. . TRBJ2-2 TRBV18 CASSPPPPWHGELFF TGTGCCAGCTCACCACCCCCCCCTTGGCACGGGGAGCTGTTTTTT
. TRBD1 TRBJ1-1 TRBV27 CASSLGTVGTGYRGEAFF TGTGCCAGCAGTTTAGGGACGGTTGGGACAGGGTATAGAGGTGAAGCTTTCTTT
. TRBD2 TRBJ2-7 TRBV2 CASSPLLAGRGEQYF TGTGCCAGCAGTCCCCTTCTAGCGGGCCGGGGCGAGCAGTACTTC
. TRBD1 TRBJ2-6 TRBV18 CASSLRPPGQGRRGANVLTF TGTGCCAGCTCACTACGACCGCCGGGACAGGGGCGAAGAGGGGCCAACGTCCTGACTTTC
. . TRBJ2-3 TRBV12-5 CASAPPPQVDTQYF TGTGCTAGTGCCCCGCCCCCACAGGTCGATACGCAGTATTTT
. . TRBJ1-1 TRBV5-5 CASSLVPGMNTEAFF TGTGCCAGCAGCTTGGTTCCGGGAATGAACACTGAAGCTTTCTTT
. TRBD1 TRBJ2-5 TRBV18 CASSPLGQGGETQYF TGTGCCAGCTCACCCTTAGGACAGGGCGGGGAGACCCAGTACTTC